This TCR beta chain comes out of a study of blood T cells in healthy people across ages. Study-wide findings and caveats: Diversity was estimated from one million T cells, and these estimates were considered underestimates.

A second roughly 7 to 12 cycle PCR used barcoded and J-beta primers. A template-switch adaptor that had 12 random nucleotides put a tag on each cDNA molecule. TCRdb re-derived calls from the 5' RACE reads in MiXCR, one entry per CDR3 protein. The data contain around 1.1 million distinct CDR3 sequences, under 40% of them seen just once; the ten biggest clones take up around 13%. CDR3 length equals 14 residues. The germline V gene encodes CDR1 KGHDR and CDR2 SFDVKD. Trimming removed 7 bases from V and 1 base from J; junction bases left unmatched: 4. This clonotype was counted only a few times. No antigen is known for it.

The chain employs TRBV24-1 and TRBJ2-3; 7 bases agree with TRBD1. The sequenced material came from blood. This sequence originates from a man younger than 35 in good health. The CDR3 is CATSRTGGTDTQYF. The CDR3 coding sequence is TGTGCCACCAGCAGGACAGGAGGCACAGATACGCAGTATTTT.